This T cell receptor (beta chain) was captured in a study of cytomegalovirus exposure and HLA in healthy donors. Background on the study: A prior study identified 117 million unique TCR beta sequences from some 200 million T cells. Overall study results and limits: 16,951 TCR beta sequences were associated with HLA alleles at 0.05 false discovery rate in a later analysis.

The ends were cut back, 3 bases at V and 8 bases at J, with 16 bases in the middle. Germline V gives CDR1 MNHNS, CDR2 SASEGT. CDR3 length: 14 amino acids. Vbeta (60) and Jbeta (13) primers were used in the PCR. The repertoire was sequenced with immunoSEQ multiplex PCR; TCRdb's copy has only in-frame clones and lacks some. This table lists 70,000 to 75,000 clones. Healthy bone marrow donors made up the donor group. A note on this clone: The antigen remains undetermined.

The material sequenced was PBMCs. The source of this sequence is a female donor in good health and CMV-seropositive. V and J are TRBV6-1 and TRBJ1-2; D is perhaps TRBD1 (6 bases). The CDR3 sequence: CASSEGRGTPGYTF. In DNA, the CDR3 is TGTGCCAGCAGTGAGGGCAGGGGCACTCCCGGCTACACCTTC.